This TCR beta chain was recovered during a study of cytomegalovirus exposure and HLA in healthy donors. Whole-study findings and limits: When analyzed later, a missense DCLRE1C variant was found to be linked to TCR beta V- and J-gene trimming. Later, an analysis showed that TCR beta chains associated with HLA were more clonally expanded than others that were equally common.

The germline V gene has CDR1 SGHTA and CDR2 FQGNSA. This CDR3 region has 13 residues. With 2 bases removed from V and 5 bases from J, the gap between germline ends came to 9 bases. Comment on this clone: Its cognate antigen is unknown.

The PCR had 60 Vbeta and 13 Jbeta primers. In the original processing: Among the unique TCR beta chains that a later analysis counted, 75 million to 85 million in all, roughly 9.9 million were shared. The protocol was immunoSEQ multiplex PCR, while the TCRdb copy is restricted to in-frame clones and leaves out a portion. Clonal size and the V and J genes are those of that table, whereas D and trimming came from the DNA. The repertoire table contains 60,000 to 80,000 clones. The receptor's source is a man aged 35 to 55 in good health and CMV-seronegative. The sample was PBMCs. V gene TRBV7-2 combines with J gene TRBJ2-5; D is perhaps TRBD2 (5 bases). Here the CDR3 DNA reads TGTGCCAGCAGCTTAAAACGGAGGGAGACCCAGTACTTC. Its translation is CASSLKRRETQYF.